What follows are 20 T cell receptor beta chains derived from one specimen sequenced in a study of blood T cells in healthy people across ages. Primers used in a second PCR of roughly 7 to 12 cycles were a sample-barcoded 5' primer and a J-beta primer mix. TCRdb re-called the 5' RACE reads through MiXCR, storing one row per CDR3 protein. The table records about 730,000 distinct CDR3 sequences, roughly 47% of them present only once. The sample was blood. The receptors were gathered from a woman in her sixties or seventies in good health.

The chain uses TRBV19 and TRBJ2-3; no clear D gene. V was trimmed by 3 bases and J by 1 base, leaving 11 bases between them. Germline CDR1 and CDR2: LNHDA and SQIVND (reference sequence). The CDR3 length is 15 residues. The CDR3 bases are TGTGCCAGTAGTATCGGTCAGATTCGCACAGATACGCAGTATTTT. It codes for CASSIGQIRTDTQYF.

The CDR3 is CSVQRKDTEAFF. The CDR3 DNA reads as TGCAGCGTCCAAAGGAAGGACACTGAAGCTTTCTTT. The chain links TRBV29-1 to TRBJ1-1; D is unclear. This CDR3 is 12 amino acids long. Germline CDR1 reads SQVTM; CDR2 reads ANQGSEA. V shed 6 bases and J shed 3 bases, with 11 bases lying between them.

The chain couples TRBV29-1 to TRBJ2-1; no clear D gene. The J call may be mistaken, given a closer DNA end match to TRBJ2-7. The V gene's germline CDR1 is SQVTM and CDR2 ANQGSEA. This CDR3 is 13 amino acids long. This CDR3 is CSIRRTFYNEQYF. The DNA for the CDR3 is TGCAGCATAAGACGGACCTTTTACAATGAGCAGTACTTC.

The chain has TRBV6-2 or TRBV6-3 and TRBJ2-7; 10 bases align to TRBD1. Trimming at V came to 0 bases and at J to 5 bases, leaving 4 bases not matched to a gene. In germline, CDR1 is MNHEY, CDR2 SVGEGT. The CDR3 consists of 15 residues. The chain's CDR3 is CASSYSTGGIDEQYF. The CDR3, as DNA: TGTGCCAGCAGTTACTCGACAGGGGGCATTGACGAGCAGTACTTC.

This clonotype was counted ten times or more. This chain joins TRBV7-2 and TRBJ1-1; no clear D. The germline V gene has CDR1 SGHTA and CDR2 FQGNSA. V shed 1 base and J shed 6 bases, with 12 bases lying between them. The CDR3 runs to 14 residues. CDR3 protein: CASSLVEVGSEAFF. The CDR3 DNA is TGTGCCAGCAGCTTAGTCGAGGTAGGGTCTGAAGCTTTCTTT.

The genes are TRBV25-1 and TRBJ1-1; 11 bases agree with TRBD1. The CDR3 has 16 amino acids. Germline CDR1 reads MGHDK; CDR2 reads SYGVNS. Unmatched junction bases numbered 6, after V lost 5 bases and J lost 1 base. CDR3 nucleotides: TGTGCCAGCAGTAGGACAGGGGGCAGTTGGAACACTGAAGCTTTCTTT. Its translation is CASSRTGGSWNTEAFF.

Of note for this clonotype: Germline and junction disagree at one end, which may indicate a read error. The V gene is TRBV4-3, the J gene TRBJ2-4; 15 bases fit TRBD2. This CDR3 comprises 19 residues. Germline CDR1 reads LGHNA; CDR2 reads YSLEER. DNA of the CDR3: TGCGCCGGCAGCCAAGGGCGGACTAGCGGGAGGGCAGCCAAAAACATTCAGTACTTC. Protein sequence: CAGSQGRTSGRAAKNIQYF.

This clonotype was detected a few times. This chain links TRBV3-1 with TRBJ1-1; possibly TRBD1 for D (5 bases). V was shortened by 0 bases and J by 4 bases, with 9 bases between the two germline ends. The CDR3 covers 14 residues. Looked up from germline, CDR1 is LGHDT and CDR2 is YNNKEL (reference sequence). The chain's CDR3 is CASSQDSGPTEAFF. The CDR3 DNA sequence: TGTGCCAGCAGCCAAGATTCGGGACCCACTGAAGCTTTCTTT.

The J gene is TRBJ2-3, the V gene TRBV12-3 or TRBV12-4, with 11 positions matching TRBD2. The CDR3 consists of 20 residues. J was trimmed by 3 bases and V by 3 bases; bases with no gene match: 17. This CDR3 is CASSFISPYLAGGNTDTQYF. The CDR3 DNA reads TGTGCCAGCAGTTTCATAAGTCCCTATCTAGCGGGAGGAAATACAGATACGCAGTATTTT.

The sample holds a few counts of this clonotype. The chain joins TRBV7-3 to TRBJ2-3, with unresolved D. Germline V gives CDR1 SGHTA, CDR2 FQGTGA. The CDR3 is 13 amino acids. With 6 bases removed from V and 4 bases from J, the gap between germline ends came to 11 bases. CDR3 DNA: TGTGCCAGCAGTCCTCCGGACGCAGATACGCAGTATTTT. It encodes CASSPPDADTQYF.

This sequence joins TRBV10-1 and TRBJ2-1; no definite D call. From germline, CDR1 is WNHNN and CDR2 SYGVQD (reference sequence). V dropped 6 bases and J dropped 6 bases, with 12 bases sitting between them. The CDR3 spans 13 residues. The DNA of the CDR3 is TGCGCCAGCAGCAGGAACAGTGGCAATGAGCAGTTCTTC. Its protein product is CASSRNSGNEQFF.

V usage is TRBV4-3 and J usage is TRBJ2-1; D unresolved. V lost 0 bases and J lost 1, with 7 bases in between. Germline V lookup: CDR1 LGHNA, CDR2 YSLEER. The CDR3 covers 15 residues. The CDR3 here is CASSQEIQSYNEQFF. In DNA, the CDR3 is TGCGCCAGCAGCCAAGAAATCCAGTCCTACAATGAGCAGTTCTTC.

This chain links TRBV7-2 with TRBJ2-3; no clear D. The length of the CDR3 is 13 residues. Germline V gene data show CDR1 as SGHTA and CDR2 as FQGNSA. The V end lost 5 bases, the J end lost 2 bases, and 8 bases lay between the germline ends. For the CDR3, the DNA is TGTGCCAGCAGCGACGGAATCACAGATACGCAGTATTTT. It specifies CASSDGITDTQYF.

The V and J genes are TRBV12-3 or TRBV12-4 and TRBJ1-1, with D possibly TRBD1 on 5 matching bases. The CDR3 is 15 residues long. Trimming cost V 3 bases and J 0 bases, with 11 bases left between them. The CDR3 region is CASSFGGGLNTEAFF. For the CDR3, the DNA is TGTGCCAGCAGTTTCGGGGGAGGACTGAACACTGAAGCTTTCTTT.

This clonotype was seen a single time. This chain joins TRBV7-2 and TRBJ2-7; D gene unclear. Trimming stripped 1 base from V and 0 bases from J, with 7 bases between. The CDR3 is 14 amino acids. CDR1 is SGHTA and CDR2 is FQGNSA in the germline V gene. In nucleotides, the CDR3 is TGTGCCAGCAGCTTAGTCAGCCTCTCCTACGAGCAGTACTTC. Protein sequence: CASSLVSLSYEQYF.

This clonotype was found a few times. The CDR3 DNA reads TGTGCCAGCAGCTCAGAATCCCTAGCGGGAGATGAGCAGTTCTTC. Translation gives CASSSESLAGDEQFF. The chain is built from TRBV7-9 and TRBJ2-1; TRBD2 matches at 10 bases. V trimming: 4 bases; J trimming: 8 bases; junction bases outside the gene matches: 8. Germline values: CDR1 SEHNR, CDR2 FQNEAQ (reference sequence). The CDR3 runs 15 residues.

The chain is built from TRBV12-3 or TRBV12-4 and TRBJ1-6; 9 bases line up with TRBD1. This CDR3 is built from 16 residues. The junction had 10 bases not matched to a gene; V was cut back by 6 bases and J by 7 bases. CDR3 nucleotides: TGTGCCAGCAGCCGGGACAGGGCGACCCTAAATTCACCCCTCCACTTT. Translation gives CASSRDRATLNSPLHF.

In the case of this clonotype: The junction and the germline gene differ at one end; a read error may be behind it. The rearrangement joins TRBV5-5 to TRBJ2-5; TRBD2 is a possible D gene (5 bases). In germline, CDR1 is SGHKS, CDR2 YYEKEE (reference sequence). This CDR3 is 13 amino acids long. The DNA of the CDR3 is TGTGCCAACAGCTTGTACGGGGAAGAGACCCAGTACTTC. It encodes CANSLYGEETQYF.

In this sample, this clonotype turned up many times. This rearrangement joins TRBV20-1 to TRBJ2-2; a possible D gene is TRBD1 (5 bases). Germline V gene lookup returns CDR1 DFQATT and CDR2 SNEGSKA (reference sequence). The CDR3 is 16 amino acids. The germline V and J ends were trimmed by 3 bases and 0 bases, with 14 bases remaining between them. The CDR3 region is CSASNGAIANTGELFF. In DNA form, the CDR3 reads TGCAGTGCTAGCAATGGGGCGATCGCGAACACCGGGGAGCTGTTTTTT.

The genes are TRBV10-3 and TRBJ1-5; 7 bases map to TRBD1. Trimming at V came to 2 bases and at J to 6 bases, leaving 10 bases not matched to a gene. Germline V CDR1 and CDR2: ENHRY, SYGVKD. The CDR3 length is 16 residues. The CDR3 bases are TGTGCCATCAGTGAGAACGACAGGGTGCTGGGTCAGCCCCAGCATTTT. Amino acids: CAISENDRVLGQPQHF.